The 30 T cell receptor beta chains reported below all come from one sample, sequenced in a study of identical twins (dated by TCRdb to 2015 to 2016). The library was made by 5' RACE. Sequencing instrument: Illumina HiSeq 2000. TCRdb reprocessed the public reads (quality trimming at Q25 with fastp, clone calling with MiXCR) and kept in-frame beta chains. Each entry merges the rows of one CDR3 protein and shows their most common DNA and genes. The sample contains around 160,000 distinct CDR3 sequences, roughly 3.5% of them found a single time. Around 8% of the sample goes to the ten largest clones. The sample consisted of memory T cells sorted from blood. The sample's cell subset or site, from its label and the paper: CD45RO+ enriched T cells. All receptors derive from a man aged 18 to 30 in good health.

This clonotype was detected ten times or more. The chain carries TRBV20-1 and TRBJ2-7, with 8 bases aligning to TRBD1. The CDR3 contains 15 residues. Trimming at V came to 1 base and at J to 1 base, leaving 6 bases not matched to a gene. Germline V gene sequence: CDR1 DFQATT, CDR2 SNEGSKA (reference sequence). The CDR3 nucleotides are TGCAGTGCTAGAGCCGGACAGGGACTTTCCTACGAGCAGTACGTC. Its translation is CSARAGQGLSYEQYV.

This clonotype has at least ten counts. The chain recombines TRBV18 with TRBJ2-7; 9 bases are shared with TRBD1. Germline assignment: CDR1 KGHSH and CDR2 LQKENI. Germline trimming cut 5 bases from V and 6 bases from J; bases unmatched to any gene: 5. The CDR3 loop spans 13 amino acids. This CDR3 is CASSELGQGEQYV. For the CDR3, the DNA is TGTGCCAGCTCAGAGTTGGGACAGGGCGAGCAGTACGTC.

This clonotype has a count of ten or more. The J gene is TRBJ2-3, the V gene TRBV4-2; 11 bases agree with TRBD1. The V gene end was trimmed by 3 bases and the J gene end by 3 bases; junction bases not matched to a gene: 5. Germline loops: CDR1 LGHNA, CDR2 YNFKEQ. This CDR3 comprises 16 residues. The CDR3 nucleotides read TGTGCCAGCAGCCAGGAAGGGACAGGGGGTACAGATACGCAGTATTTT. This sequence encodes CASSQEGTGGTDTQYF.

This clonotype has at least ten counts. J is TRBJ2-1 and V is TRBV3-1; 15 bases fit TRBD2. V dropped 6 bases and J dropped 6; count of bases not matched to a gene: 6. Germline CDR1 LGHDT, CDR2 YNNKEL (reference sequence). The length of the CDR3 is 16 residues. The CDR3 loop reads CASRPGTSGRFNEQFF. CDR3 nucleotide sequence: TGTGCCAGCAGGCCGGGGACTAGCGGGAGGTTCAATGAGCAGTTCTTC.

This clonotype was seen ten or more times. This rearrangement joins TRBV20-1 to TRBJ2-4, with 7 bases lining up with TRBD1. Germline values: CDR1 DFQATT, CDR2 SNEGSKA (reference sequence). With V trimmed by 6 bases and J by 4 bases, 9 bases remained unmatched. The CDR3 runs to 14 residues. The CDR3 region has the DNA TGCAGTGCAACCATACCGGGACAGAAAAACATTCAGTACTTC. Its protein is CSATIPGQKNIQYF.

This clonotype has at least ten counts. For the CDR3, the DNA is TGTGCCAGCTCACCACGGGACACCACCTACGAGCAGTACTTC. Its protein product is CASSPRDTTYEQYF. The chain is built from TRBV18 and TRBJ2-7; D possibly corresponds to TRBD1 (6 bases). V lost 1 base to trimming and J lost 2 bases, with 9 bases between them. This CDR3 contains 14 residues. Germline CDR1 reads KGHSH; CDR2 reads LQKENI.

This clonotype was recorded at least ten times. The V and J genes are TRBV20-1 and TRBJ2-7; D is undetermined. CDR1 DFQATT and CDR2 SNEGSKA come from the germline V gene (reference sequence). Trimming removed 6 bases from V and 3 bases from J, with 12 bases in between. CDR3 length: 12 amino acids. The CDR3 is CSAPDGDYEQYF. The CDR3 DNA follows: TGCAGTGCCCCCGACGGAGACTACGAGCAGTACTTC.

This clonotype was recorded many times. The rearrangement joins TRBV4-3 to TRBJ1-1; TRBD1 agrees at 8 bases. With V trimmed by 4 bases and J by 3 bases, 7 bases remained unmatched. Germline V lookup: CDR1 LGHNA, CDR2 YSLEER. The CDR3 has 15 residues. The CDR3 sequence: CASSRRPGGDTEAFF. In DNA, the CDR3 is TGCGCCAGCAGCCGCCGTCCAGGGGGCGACACTGAAGCTTTCTTT.

This clonotype was seen at least ten times. The chain recombines TRBV29-1 with TRBJ2-5; a possible D gene is TRBD1 (7 bases). CDR1 and CDR2 from the germline V gene are SQVTM and ANQGSEA. The CDR3 contains 12 residues. V lost 6 bases to trimming and J lost 5 bases, with 13 bases between them. The CDR3 loop reads CSVETGRETQYF. CDR3 bases: TGCAGCGTCGAGACAGGGAGGGAGACCCAGTACTTC.

This clonotype was counted at least ten times. The V and J genes are TRBV5-1 and TRBJ2-3; D is perhaps TRBD1 or TRBD2 (5 bases each). The CDR3 spans 15 residues. Germline values: CDR1 SGHRS, CDR2 YFSETQ. V was shortened by 2 bases and J by 4 bases, with 14 bases between the two germline ends. The CDR3 nucleotides read TGCGCCAGCAGCTTCACGGAGGTCAGGGCAGATACGCAGTATTTT. This translates into CASSFTEVRADTQYF.

This clonotype was counted ten times or more. V gene TRBV11-1 combines with J gene TRBJ2-1; TRBD1 aligns across 8 bases. Germline V gene sequence: CDR1 SGHAT, CDR2 FQDESV (reference sequence). This CDR3 contains 17 residues. The trim removed 1 base at V and 7 bases at J, leaving 12 bases unmatched. The CDR3 loop is CASSLEISGGLRNEQFF. CDR3 coding DNA: TGTGCCAGCAGCTTAGAAATTTCAGGGGGCTTGAGGAATGAGCAGTTCTTC.

The sample holds many counts of this clonotype. The chain employs TRBV12-3 or TRBV12-4 and TRBJ1-2, with D uncertain. V was cut by 1 base and J by 4 bases, with 7 bases left in between. The CDR3 covers 13 residues. The CDR3 sequence is CASSLDAGYGYTF. Here the CDR3 DNA reads TGTGCCAGCAGTTTAGACGCAGGCTATGGCTACACCTTC.

Many counts were recorded for this clonotype. For the CDR3, the DNA is TGTGCCAGCAGTTTAGTGCCCGGTCTCCAGCATTTT. Encoded protein: CASSLVPGLQHF. The chain couples TRBV12-3 or TRBV12-4 to TRBJ1-5; D gene unclear. V was cut by 1 base and J by 12 bases, with 10 bases left in between. The CDR3 contains 12 residues.

Ten or more counts support this clonotype. CDR3 coding DNA: TGCGCCAGCAGACGGGACGACTATGGCTACACCTTC. Its translation is CASRRDDYGYTF. The chain is built from TRBV10-2 and TRBJ1-2; tentatively, D is TRBD1 (5 bases). Germline lookup yields CDR1 WSHSY and CDR2 SAAADI. Trimming took 6 bases from V and 3 from J, leaving 8 bases between them. CDR3 length: 12 amino acids.

This clonotype has a handful of counts. J is TRBJ2-5 and V is TRBV14; D might be TRBD1 (7 bases). Trimming removed 1 base at V and 4 bases at J, with 16 bases between. Per germline, CDR1 SGHDN and CDR2 FVKESK. This CDR3 has 16 residues. In DNA form, the CDR3 reads TGTGCCAGCAGCCAAGTAGCAGGGGGGCCGAGAGAGACCCAGTACTTC. Its translation is CASSQVAGGPRETQYF.

This clonotype was counted ten times or more. V is TRBV3-1 and J is TRBJ1-1; D possibly corresponds to TRBD1 (5 bases). V was shortened by 5 bases and J by 8 bases, with 18 bases between the two germline ends. The length of the CDR3 is 14 residues. Germline V gene sequence: CDR1 LGHDT, CDR2 YNNKEL (reference sequence). Here the CDR3 reads CASSDHGRGTEAFF. The CDR3 DNA reads as TGTGCCAGCAGCGATCACGGTCGGGGGACGGAAGCTTTCTTT.

In this sample, this clonotype turned up many times. This chain uses TRBV5-1 with TRBJ2-3, with 8 nucleotides matching TRBD2. The CDR3 runs to 16 residues. CDR1 and CDR2 from the germline V gene are SGHRS and YFSETQ. With V trimmed by 0 bases and J by 0 bases, 3 bases remained unmatched. The CDR3 loop reads CASSLAPSGSTDTQYF. As DNA, the CDR3 is TGCGCCAGCAGCTTGGCCCCTAGCGGGAGCACAGATACGCAGTATTTT.

This clonotype has ten or more counts. V usage is TRBV12-5 and J usage is TRBJ1-1; D gene ambiguous. There are 13 residues in the CDR3. V lost 7 bases and J 0 bases, leaving 9 bases between the germline ends. Germline V gene lookup returns CDR1 LGHNT and CDR2 FRNRAP. The DNA of the CDR3 is TGTGCTAGTGCCTTGACGGTGAACACTGAAGCTTTCTTT. The encoded protein is CASALTVNTEAFF.

This clonotype has ten or more counts. The rearrangement links TRBV12-3 or TRBV12-4 to TRBJ2-3; no clear D gene. The V gene lost 5 bases and the J gene lost 8 bases, with 14 bases spanning the gap. The CDR3 has 13 residues. CDR3 amino acids: CASSASDATTQYF. CDR3 coding DNA: TGTGCCAGCAGTGCGTCTGACGCGACTACGCAGTATTTT.

This clonotype came up many times. The V call is TRBV10-3, the J call TRBJ1-1; D call uncertain. The germline V gene encodes CDR1 ENHRY and CDR2 SYGVKD. V lost 0 bases and J lost 7, with 12 bases in between. This CDR3 has 14 residues. CDR3 bases: TGTGCCATCAGTGAGTCGGTGTCCGTCAGTGAAGCTTTCTTT. It translates to CAISESVSVSEAFF.

The sample holds a few counts of this clonotype. A much larger clone sits a single nucleotide away, making a read error possible. The conserved final phenylalanine or tryptophan is absent from the CDR3, which likely points to a read error. The chain links TRBV3-1 to TRBJ1-5, with D possibly being TRBD1 (6 bases). Germline CDR1 and CDR2: LGHDT and YNNKEL (reference sequence). V was clipped by 3 bases and J by 7 bases, with 13 bases between them. CDR3 length: 14 amino acids. CDR3 loop: CASSQSQGRQPQHC. The DNA for the CDR3 is TGTGCCAGCAGCCAGTCACAGGGCAGGCAGCCCCAGCATTGT.

The sample holds many counts of this clonotype. The chain uses TRBV2 and TRBJ1-5; 9 bases match TRBD1. This CDR3 contains 15 residues. CDR1 SNHLY and CDR2 FYNNEI come from the germline V gene. The J segment lost 3 bases and the V segment lost 6 bases, leaving 6 bases of the junction unmatched. CDR3 in DNA: TGTGCCAGCAGGCTCCGGGACAGGGACAATCAGCCCCAGCATTTT. Protein sequence: CASRLRDRDNQPQHF.

Ten or more counts support this clonotype. This sequence joins TRBV6-5 and TRBJ2-5; TRBD1 might be the D (5 bases). The length of the CDR3 is 17 residues. CDR1 is MNHEY and CDR2 is SVGAGI in the germline V gene. Between the trimmed V and J ends, which lost 2 bases and 0 bases, there was a span of 16 bases. The CDR3, as DNA: TGTGCCAGCAGTTACCATGCCTCACAGGCGTACCAAGAGACCCAGTACTTC. Translated, it gives CASSYHASQAYQETQYF.

This clonotype was recorded many times. This chain links TRBV9 with TRBJ2-3, with 9 bases fitting TRBD2. Germline V lookup: CDR1 SGDLS, CDR2 YYNGEE. CDR3 length: 14 residues. Trimming removed 6 bases from V and 4 bases from J; junction bases left unmatched: 6. The DNA for the CDR3 is TGTGCCAGCACCTATCGGACTAGCGCAGATACGCAGTATTTT. Its translation is CASTYRTSADTQYF.

A word on this clonotype: It is unclear where the CDR3 begins or ends on the DNA, so no DNA is shown, and the CDR3 is as TCRdb lists it. V usage is TRBV2 and J usage is TRBJ2-2. The CDR3 is 13 amino acids in total, end residues counted. The germline CDR1 and CDR2 sequences are SNHLY and FYNNEI. CDR3 sequence: CASSEGDRGAVFF.

This clonotype was counted ten times or more. J is TRBJ1-1 and V is TRBV18; D is undetermined. With 6 bases removed from V and 1 base from J, the gap between germline ends came to 9 bases. The CDR3 has 13 amino acids. Germline assignment: CDR1 KGHSH and CDR2 LQKENI. The CDR3 sequence: CASSSQANTEAFF. Here the CDR3 DNA reads TGTGCCAGCTCGTCACAAGCGAACACTGAAGCTTTCTTT.

The V and J genes are TRBV19 and TRBJ2-6, with TRBD1 identical over 11 bases. Germline CDR1 LNHDA, CDR2 SQIVND (reference sequence). The CDR3 totals 18 residues. Trimming took 6 bases from V and 0 from J; bases not matched to a gene: 7. The CDR3 is CASSRTGGGISGANVLTF. CDR3 nucleotides: TGTGCCAGTAGCCGGACAGGGGGCGGAATCTCTGGGGCCAACGTCCTGACTTTC. The complete variable domain, with remaining parts taken from reference TRBV19 and TRBJ2-6, reads DGGITQSPKYLFRKEGQNVTLSCEQNLNHDAMYWYRQDPGQGLRLIYYSQIVNDFQKGDIAEGYSVSREKKESFPLTVTSAQKNPTAFYLCASSRTGGGISGANVLTFGAGSRLTVL.

This clonotype was picked up many times. The chain recombines TRBV24-1 with TRBJ2-1, with 10 bases fitting TRBD2. V dropped 3 bases and J dropped 5; count of bases not matched to a gene: 6. The CDR3 covers 16 residues. Germline V gene lookup returns CDR1 KGHDR and CDR2 SFDVKD. The DNA of the CDR3 is TGTGCCACCAGTGATACAGGGACTAGCGCGGACAATGAGCAGTTCTTC. This codes for CATSDTGTSADNEQFF.

In its sample, this clonotype was seen a few times. This chain connects TRBV27 to TRBJ2-5, with TRBD2 matching 10 bases. The V gene end was trimmed by 4 bases and the J gene end by 5 bases; junction bases not matched to a gene: 10. This CDR3 region has 16 residues. Per germline, CDR1 MNHEY and CDR2 SMNVEV (reference sequence). CDR3: CASSSLAGEFDETQYF. The CDR3 bases are TGTGCCAGCAGTTCCCTAGCGGGAGAGTTCGACGAGACCCAGTACTTC.

This clonotype has ten or more counts. This chain's CDR3 is CASSPTGTYNEQFF. The CDR3, as DNA: TGTGCCAGCTCACCGACAGGAACCTACAATGAGCAGTTCTTC. The chain carries TRBV18 and TRBJ2-1; tentatively, D is TRBD1 (6 bases). Per germline, CDR1 KGHSH and CDR2 LQKENI. The CDR3 extends over 14 amino acids. The V end was cut by 3 bases, the J end by 2 bases, with 8 bases between.